This entry describes one T cell receptor (beta chain). Its antigen is unidentified. The sample comes from a study of T cells in Graves' hyperthyroidism and ophthalmopathy. Regarding the study as a whole: Blood also carried most thyroid clonotypes expanded above 0.001.

Authors of the study amplified TCR beta CDR3 regions from RNA transcripts. When the TCR CDR3 underwent first-round RT-PCR, the HTBI primer set was used. TCRdb called the multiplex PCR reads again in MiXCR, with one record for every CDR3 protein. The data contain hundreds of thousands of distinct CDR3 sequences, 16% of them seen just once; the ten biggest clones take up 3.5% to 4%. The CDR3 is 14 residues long. Germline V lookup: CDR1 LNHDA, CDR2 SQIVND (reference sequence). The V and J ends lost 6 bases and 6 bases, in that order; junction bases with no gene match: 8. Graves' hyperthyroidism is called stable when ophthalmopathy does not progress within 18 months.

The TCR originated in a woman in her thirties with Graves' hyperthyroidism. This chain joins TRBV19 and TRBJ2-4, with 7 bases matching TRBD1. What was sequenced was blood. In nucleotides, the CDR3 is TGTGCCAGTAGACGGGCGACAGGGAGAAACATTCAGTACTTC. Translation gives CASRRATGRNIQYF. Together with reference TRBV19 and TRBJ2-4, the CDR3 gives the full variable domain: DGGITQSPKYLFRKEGQNVTLSCEQNLNHDAMYWYRQDPGQGLRLIYYSQIVNDFQKGDIAEGYSVSREKKESFPLTVTSAQKNPTAFYLCASRRATGRNIQYFGAGTRLSVL.